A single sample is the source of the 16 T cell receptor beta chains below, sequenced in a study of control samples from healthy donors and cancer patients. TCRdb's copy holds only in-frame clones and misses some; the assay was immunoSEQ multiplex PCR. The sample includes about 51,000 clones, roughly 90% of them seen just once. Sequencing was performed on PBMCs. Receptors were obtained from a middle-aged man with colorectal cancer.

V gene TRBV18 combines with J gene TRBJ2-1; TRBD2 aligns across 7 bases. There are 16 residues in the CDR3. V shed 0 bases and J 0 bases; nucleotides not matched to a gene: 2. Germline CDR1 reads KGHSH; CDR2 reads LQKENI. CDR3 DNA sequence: TGTGCCAGCTCACCACCTAGCGGGCGCTCCTACAATGAGCAGTTCTTC. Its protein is CASSPPSGRSYNEQFF. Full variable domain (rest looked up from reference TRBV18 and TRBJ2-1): NAGVMQNPRHLVRRRGQEARLRCSPMKGHSHVYWYRQLPEEGLKFMVYLQKENIIDESGMPKERFSAEFPKEGPSILRIQQVVRGDSAAYFCASSPPSGRSYNEQFFGPGTRLTVL.

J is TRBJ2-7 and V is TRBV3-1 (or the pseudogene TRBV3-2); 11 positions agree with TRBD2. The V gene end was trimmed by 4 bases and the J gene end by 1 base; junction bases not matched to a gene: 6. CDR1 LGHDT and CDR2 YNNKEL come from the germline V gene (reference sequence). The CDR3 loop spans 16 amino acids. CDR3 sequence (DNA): TGTGCCAGCAGCCCCCGGACTAGCGGGTGGTCCTACGAGCAGTACTTC. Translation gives CASSPRTSGWSYEQYF.

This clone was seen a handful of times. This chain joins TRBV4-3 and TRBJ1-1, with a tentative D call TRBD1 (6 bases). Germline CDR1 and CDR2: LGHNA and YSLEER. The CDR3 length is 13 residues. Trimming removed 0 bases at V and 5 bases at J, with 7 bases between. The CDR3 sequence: CASSQDTGTEAFF. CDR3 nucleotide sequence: TGCGCCAGCAGCCAAGATACAGGGACTGAAGCTTTCTTT.

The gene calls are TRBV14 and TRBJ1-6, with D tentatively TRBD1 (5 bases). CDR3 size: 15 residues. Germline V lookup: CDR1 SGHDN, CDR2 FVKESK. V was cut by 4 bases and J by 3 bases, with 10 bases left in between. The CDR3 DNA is TGTGCCAGCAGCCTAAGACAGTTCTATAATTCACCCCTCCACTTT. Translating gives CASSLRQFYNSPLHF.

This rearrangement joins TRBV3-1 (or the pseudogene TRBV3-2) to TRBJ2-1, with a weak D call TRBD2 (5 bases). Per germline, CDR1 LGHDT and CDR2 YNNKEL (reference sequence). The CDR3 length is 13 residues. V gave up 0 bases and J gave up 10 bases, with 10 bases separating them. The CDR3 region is CASSQDRGTEQFF. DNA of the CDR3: TGTGCCAGCAGCCAAGACCGGGGAACGGAGCAGTTCTTC.

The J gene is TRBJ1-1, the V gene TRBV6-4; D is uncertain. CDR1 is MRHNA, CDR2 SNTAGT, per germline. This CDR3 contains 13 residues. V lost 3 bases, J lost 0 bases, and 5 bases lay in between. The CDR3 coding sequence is TGTGCCAGCAGTGAAGGTTTGAACACTGAAGCTTTCTTT. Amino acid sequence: CASSEGLNTEAFF.

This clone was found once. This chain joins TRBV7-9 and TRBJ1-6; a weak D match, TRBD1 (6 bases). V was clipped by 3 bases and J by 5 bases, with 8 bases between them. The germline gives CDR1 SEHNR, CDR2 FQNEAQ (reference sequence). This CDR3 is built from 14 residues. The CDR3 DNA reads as TGTGCCAGCAGCTTTCGGGGGCATAATTCACCCCTCCACTTT. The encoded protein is CASSFRGHNSPLHF.

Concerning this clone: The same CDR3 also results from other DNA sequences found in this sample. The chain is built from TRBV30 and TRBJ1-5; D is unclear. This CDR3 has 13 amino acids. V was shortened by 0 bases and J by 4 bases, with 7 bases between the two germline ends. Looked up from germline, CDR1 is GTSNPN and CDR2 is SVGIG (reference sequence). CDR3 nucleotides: TGTGCCTGGAGTGTATCGGGGAATCAGCCCCAGCATTTT. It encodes CAWSVSGNQPQHF.

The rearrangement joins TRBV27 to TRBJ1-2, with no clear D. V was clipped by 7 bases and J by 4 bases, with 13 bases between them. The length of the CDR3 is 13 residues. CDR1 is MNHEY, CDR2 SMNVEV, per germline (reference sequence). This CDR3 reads CASIISGGYGYTF. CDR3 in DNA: TGTGCCAGCATCATATCAGGAGGCTATGGCTACACCTTC.

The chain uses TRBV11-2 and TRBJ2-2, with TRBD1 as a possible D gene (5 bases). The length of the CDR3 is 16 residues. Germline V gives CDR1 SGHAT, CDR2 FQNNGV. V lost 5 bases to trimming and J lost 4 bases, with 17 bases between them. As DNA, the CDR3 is TGTGCCAGCAGCCCGAGGTGGCAGGGAATCACCGGGGAGCTGTTTTTT. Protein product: CASSPRWQGITGELFF. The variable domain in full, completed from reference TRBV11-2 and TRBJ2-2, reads EAGVAQSPRYKIIEKRQSVAFWCNPISGHATLYWYQQILGQGPKLLIQFQNNGVVDDSQLPKDRFSAERLKGVDSTLKIQPAKLEDSAVYLCASSPRWQGITGELFFGEGSRLTVL.

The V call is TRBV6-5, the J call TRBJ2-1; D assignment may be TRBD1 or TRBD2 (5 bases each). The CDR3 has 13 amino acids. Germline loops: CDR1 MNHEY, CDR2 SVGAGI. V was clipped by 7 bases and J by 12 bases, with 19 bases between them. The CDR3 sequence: CASILGEIRLQFF. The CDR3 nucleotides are TGTGCCAGCATCCTAGGGGAGATTAGGCTGCAGTTCTTC.

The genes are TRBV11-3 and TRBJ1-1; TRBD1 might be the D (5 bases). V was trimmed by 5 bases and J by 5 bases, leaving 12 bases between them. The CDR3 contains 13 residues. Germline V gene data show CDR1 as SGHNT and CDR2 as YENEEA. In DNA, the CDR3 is TGTGCCAGCAGCCCCGGGGGGGGGACTGAAGCTTTCTTT. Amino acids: CASSPGGGTEAFF.

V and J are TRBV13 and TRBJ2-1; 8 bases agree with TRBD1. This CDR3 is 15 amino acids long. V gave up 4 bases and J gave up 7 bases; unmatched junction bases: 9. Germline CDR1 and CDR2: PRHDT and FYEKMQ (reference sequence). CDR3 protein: CASSSADRAGNEQFF. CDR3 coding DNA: TGTGCCAGCAGCTCAGCGGACAGGGCGGGGAATGAGCAGTTCTTC.

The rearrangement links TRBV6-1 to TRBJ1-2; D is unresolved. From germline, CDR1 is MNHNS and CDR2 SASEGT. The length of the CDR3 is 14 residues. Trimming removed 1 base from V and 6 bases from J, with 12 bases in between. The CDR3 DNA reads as TGTGCCAGCAGTGAAGAAGTTTCACTCGATGGCTACACCTTC. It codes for CASSEEVSLDGYTF.

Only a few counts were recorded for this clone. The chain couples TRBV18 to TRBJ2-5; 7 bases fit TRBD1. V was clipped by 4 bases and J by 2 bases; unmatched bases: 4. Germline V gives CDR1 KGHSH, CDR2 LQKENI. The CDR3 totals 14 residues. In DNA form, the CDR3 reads TGTGCCAGCTCACTAGCACAGGGGCAAGAGACCCAGTACTTC. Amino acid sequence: CASSLAQGQETQYF. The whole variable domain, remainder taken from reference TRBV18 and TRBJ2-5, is NAGVMQNPRHLVRRRGQEARLRCSPMKGHSHVYWYRQLPEEGLKFMVYLQKENIIDESGMPKERFSAEFPKEGPSILRIQQVVRGDSAAYFCASSLAQGQETQYFGPGTRLLVL.

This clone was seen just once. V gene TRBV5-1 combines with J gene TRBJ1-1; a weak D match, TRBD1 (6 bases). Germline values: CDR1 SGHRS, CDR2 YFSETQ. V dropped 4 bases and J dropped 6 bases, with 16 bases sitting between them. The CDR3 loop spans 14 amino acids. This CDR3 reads CASSPTGISPEAFF. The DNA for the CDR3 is TGCGCCAGCAGCCCCACAGGGATTTCCCCTGAAGCTTTCTTT.